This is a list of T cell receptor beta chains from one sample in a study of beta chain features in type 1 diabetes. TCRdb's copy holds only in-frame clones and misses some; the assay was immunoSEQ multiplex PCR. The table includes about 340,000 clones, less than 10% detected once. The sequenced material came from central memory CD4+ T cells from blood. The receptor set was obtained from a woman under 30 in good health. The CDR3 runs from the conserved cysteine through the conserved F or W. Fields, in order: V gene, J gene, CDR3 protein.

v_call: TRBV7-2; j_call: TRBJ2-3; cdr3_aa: CASTLQGYGTDTQYF
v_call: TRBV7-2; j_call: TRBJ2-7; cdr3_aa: CASSRTMGYEQYF
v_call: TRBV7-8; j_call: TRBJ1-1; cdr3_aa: CASSPNWGKSAEAFF
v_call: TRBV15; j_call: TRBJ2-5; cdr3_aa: CATSRALTHETQYF
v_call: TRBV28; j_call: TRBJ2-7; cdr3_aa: CASRLSSYEQYF
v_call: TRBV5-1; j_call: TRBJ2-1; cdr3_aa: CASRDAFEQFF
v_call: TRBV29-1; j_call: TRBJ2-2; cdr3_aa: CSGSRGLGGELFF
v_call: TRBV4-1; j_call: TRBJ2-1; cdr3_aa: CASSQGSGIGSSYNEQFF
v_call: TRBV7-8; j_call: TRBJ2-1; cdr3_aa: CASSGDRGFYNEQFF
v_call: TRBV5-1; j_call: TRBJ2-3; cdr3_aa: CASSLELAGASTDTQYF
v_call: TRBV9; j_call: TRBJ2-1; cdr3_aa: CASSVSTTPYNEQFF
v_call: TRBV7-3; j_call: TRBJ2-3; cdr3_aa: CASSLKASTGASTQYF
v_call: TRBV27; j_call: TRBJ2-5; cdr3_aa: CASSRGTTVETQYF
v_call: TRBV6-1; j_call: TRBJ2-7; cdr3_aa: CASSPDRRGSYEQYF
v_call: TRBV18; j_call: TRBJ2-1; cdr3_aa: CASSPGQGHNEQFF
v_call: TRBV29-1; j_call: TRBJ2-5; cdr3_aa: CSVATGIGETQYF
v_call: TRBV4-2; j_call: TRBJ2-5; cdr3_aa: CASSHGLAVQETQYF
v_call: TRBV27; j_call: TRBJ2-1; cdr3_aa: CASSFLGSGLGNEQFF
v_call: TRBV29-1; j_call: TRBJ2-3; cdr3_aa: CSVDGLAGGTDTQYF
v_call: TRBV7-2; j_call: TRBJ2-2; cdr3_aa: CASSLMWVASTNTGELFF
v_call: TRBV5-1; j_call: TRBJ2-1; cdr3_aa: CASSSGLANNEQFF
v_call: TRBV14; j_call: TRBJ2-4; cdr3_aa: CASSQDRVAGGIQYF
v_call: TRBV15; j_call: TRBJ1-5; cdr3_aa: CATSRGGAGQPQHF